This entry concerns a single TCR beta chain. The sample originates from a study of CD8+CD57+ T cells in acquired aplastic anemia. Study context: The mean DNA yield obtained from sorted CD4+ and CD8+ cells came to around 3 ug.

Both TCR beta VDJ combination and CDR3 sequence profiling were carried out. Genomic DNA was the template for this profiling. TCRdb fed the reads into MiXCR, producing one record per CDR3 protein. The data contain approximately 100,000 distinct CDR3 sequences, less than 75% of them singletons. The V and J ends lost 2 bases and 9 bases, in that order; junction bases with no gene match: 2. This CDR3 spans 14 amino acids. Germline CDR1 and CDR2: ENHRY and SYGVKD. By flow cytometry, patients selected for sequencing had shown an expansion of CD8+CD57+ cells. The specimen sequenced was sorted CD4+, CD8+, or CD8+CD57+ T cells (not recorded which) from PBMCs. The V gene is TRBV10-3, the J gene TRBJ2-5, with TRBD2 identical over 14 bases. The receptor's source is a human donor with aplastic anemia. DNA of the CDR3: TGTGCCATCAGTGAGCCGGGACTAGCGGGAGCCCAGTACTTC. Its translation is CAISEPGLAGAQYF.